The present T cell receptor (beta chain) was sequenced within a study of blood T cell repertoires in COVID-19. Study in general: There were acute and convalescent COVID-19 samples, and they came from the United States, Italy and Spain. PBMCs, B-cell-depleted T cells, or T cells were the source of the cDNA or gDNA that made up the material.

In the study's own analysis: For nucleated cells, counts were estimated from reference gene primer amplification. Sequencing was performed with immunoSEQ multiplex PCR; in TCRdb, only in-frame clones are kept and a portion is missing. The DNA gave D and trimming, while V, J and clone size come from that table. In the table there are about 190,000 clones, around 90% of which are singletons. V shed 5 bases and J shed 2 bases, with 18 bases lying between them. Germline CDR1 PRHDT, CDR2 FYEKMQ (reference sequence). The CDR3 spans 16 residues. The sequence was collected from a man aged 40-49 years with acute or convalescent COVID-19. What was sequenced was peripheral blood. This chain uses TRBV13 with TRBJ1-1; D may be TRBD1 (6 bases). The CDR3 bases are TGTGCCAGCAGCGGCCGGACAGTTAACTTTAACACTGAAGCTTTCTTT. It translates to CASSGRTVNFNTEAFF.